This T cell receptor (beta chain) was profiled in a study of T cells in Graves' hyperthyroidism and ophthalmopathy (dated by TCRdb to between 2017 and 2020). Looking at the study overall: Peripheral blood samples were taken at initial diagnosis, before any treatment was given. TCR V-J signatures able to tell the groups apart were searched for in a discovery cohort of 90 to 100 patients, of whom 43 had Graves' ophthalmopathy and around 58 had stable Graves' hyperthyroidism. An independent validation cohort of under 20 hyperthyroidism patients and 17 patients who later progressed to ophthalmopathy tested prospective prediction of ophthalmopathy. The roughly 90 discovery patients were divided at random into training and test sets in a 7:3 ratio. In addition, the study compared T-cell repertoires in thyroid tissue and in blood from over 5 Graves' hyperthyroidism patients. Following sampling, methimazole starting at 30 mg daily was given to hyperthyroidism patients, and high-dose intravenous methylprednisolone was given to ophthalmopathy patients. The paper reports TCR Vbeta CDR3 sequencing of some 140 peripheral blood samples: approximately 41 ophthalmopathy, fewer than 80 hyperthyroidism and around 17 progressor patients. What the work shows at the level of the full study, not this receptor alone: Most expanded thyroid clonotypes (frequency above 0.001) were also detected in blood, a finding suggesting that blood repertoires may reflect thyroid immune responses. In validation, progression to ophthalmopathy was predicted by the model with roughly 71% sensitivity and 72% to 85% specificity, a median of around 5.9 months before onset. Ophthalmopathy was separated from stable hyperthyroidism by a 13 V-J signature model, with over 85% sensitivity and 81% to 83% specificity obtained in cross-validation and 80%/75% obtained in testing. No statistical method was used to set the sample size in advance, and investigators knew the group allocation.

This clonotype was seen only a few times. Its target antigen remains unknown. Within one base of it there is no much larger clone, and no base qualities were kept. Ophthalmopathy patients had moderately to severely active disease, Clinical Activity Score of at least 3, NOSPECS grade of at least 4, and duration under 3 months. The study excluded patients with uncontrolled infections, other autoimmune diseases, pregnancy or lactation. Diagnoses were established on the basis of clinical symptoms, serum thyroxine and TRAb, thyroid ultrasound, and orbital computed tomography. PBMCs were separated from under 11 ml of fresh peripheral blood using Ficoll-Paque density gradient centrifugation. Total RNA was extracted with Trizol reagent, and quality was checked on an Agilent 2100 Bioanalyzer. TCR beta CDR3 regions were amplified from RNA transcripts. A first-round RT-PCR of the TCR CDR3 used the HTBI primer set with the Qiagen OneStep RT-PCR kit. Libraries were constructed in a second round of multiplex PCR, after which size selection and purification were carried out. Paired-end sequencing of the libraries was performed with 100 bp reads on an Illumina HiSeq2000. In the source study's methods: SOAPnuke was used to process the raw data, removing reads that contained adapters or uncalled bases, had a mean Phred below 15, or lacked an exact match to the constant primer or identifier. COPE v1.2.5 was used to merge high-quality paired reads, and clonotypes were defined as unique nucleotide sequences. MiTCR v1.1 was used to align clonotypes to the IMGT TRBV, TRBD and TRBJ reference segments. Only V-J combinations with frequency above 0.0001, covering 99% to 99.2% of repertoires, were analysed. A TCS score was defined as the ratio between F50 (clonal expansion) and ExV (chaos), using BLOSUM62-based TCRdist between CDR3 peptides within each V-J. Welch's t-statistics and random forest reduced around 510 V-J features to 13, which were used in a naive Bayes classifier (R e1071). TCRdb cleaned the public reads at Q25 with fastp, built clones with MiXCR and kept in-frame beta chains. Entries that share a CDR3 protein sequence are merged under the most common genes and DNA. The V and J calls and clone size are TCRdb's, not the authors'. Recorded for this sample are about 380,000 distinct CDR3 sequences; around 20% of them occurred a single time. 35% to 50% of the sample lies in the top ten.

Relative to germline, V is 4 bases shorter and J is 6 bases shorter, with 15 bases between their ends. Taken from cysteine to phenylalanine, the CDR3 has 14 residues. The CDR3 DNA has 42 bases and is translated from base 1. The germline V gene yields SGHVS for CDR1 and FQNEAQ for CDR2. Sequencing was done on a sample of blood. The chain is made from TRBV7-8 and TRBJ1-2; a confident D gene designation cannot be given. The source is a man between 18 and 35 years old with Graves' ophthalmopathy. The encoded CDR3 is CASSSREPGDGYTF. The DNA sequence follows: TGTGCCAGCAGCTCCCGGGAGCCCGGCGATGGCTACACCTTC.